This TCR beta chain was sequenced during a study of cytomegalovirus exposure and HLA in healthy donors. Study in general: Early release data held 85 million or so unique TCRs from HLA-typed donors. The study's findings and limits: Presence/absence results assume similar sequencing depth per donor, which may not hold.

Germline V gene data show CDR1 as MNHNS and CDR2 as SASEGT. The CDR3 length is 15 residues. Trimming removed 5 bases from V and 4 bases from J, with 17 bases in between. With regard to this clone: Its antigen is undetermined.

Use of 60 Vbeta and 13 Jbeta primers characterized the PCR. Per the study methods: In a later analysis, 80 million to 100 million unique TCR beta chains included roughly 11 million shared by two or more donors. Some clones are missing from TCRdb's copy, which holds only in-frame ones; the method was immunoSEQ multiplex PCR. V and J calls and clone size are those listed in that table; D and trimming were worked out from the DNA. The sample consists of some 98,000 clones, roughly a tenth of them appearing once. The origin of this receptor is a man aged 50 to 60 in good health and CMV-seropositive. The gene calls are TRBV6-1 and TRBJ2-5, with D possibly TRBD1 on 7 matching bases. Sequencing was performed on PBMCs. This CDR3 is CASSTPGGLRETQYF. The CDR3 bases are TGTGCCAGCAGTACCCCAGGGGGGCTGAGAGAGACCCAGTACTTC.